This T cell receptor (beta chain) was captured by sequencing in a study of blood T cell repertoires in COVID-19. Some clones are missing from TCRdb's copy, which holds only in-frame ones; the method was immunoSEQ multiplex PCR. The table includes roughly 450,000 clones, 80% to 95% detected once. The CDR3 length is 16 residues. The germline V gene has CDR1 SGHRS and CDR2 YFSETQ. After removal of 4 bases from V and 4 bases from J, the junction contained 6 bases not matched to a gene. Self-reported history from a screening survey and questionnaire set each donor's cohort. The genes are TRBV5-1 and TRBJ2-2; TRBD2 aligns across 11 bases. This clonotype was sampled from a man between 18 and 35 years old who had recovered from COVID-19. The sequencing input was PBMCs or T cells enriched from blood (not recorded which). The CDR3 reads CASSLGGTSGTGELFF. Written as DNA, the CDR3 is TGCGCCAGCAGCCTGGGGGGGACTAGCGGCACCGGGGAGCTGTTTTTT.